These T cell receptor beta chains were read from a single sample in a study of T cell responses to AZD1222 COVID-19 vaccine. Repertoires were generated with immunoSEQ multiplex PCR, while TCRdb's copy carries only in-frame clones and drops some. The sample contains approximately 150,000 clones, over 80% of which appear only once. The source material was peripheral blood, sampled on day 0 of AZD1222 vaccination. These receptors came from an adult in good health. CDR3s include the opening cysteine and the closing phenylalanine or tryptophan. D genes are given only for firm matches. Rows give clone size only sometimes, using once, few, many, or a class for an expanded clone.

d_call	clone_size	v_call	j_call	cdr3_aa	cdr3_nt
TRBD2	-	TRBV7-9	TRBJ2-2	CASSLSGGDTGELFF	TGTGCCAGCAGCTTATCTGGGGGGGACACCGGGGAGCTGTTTTTT
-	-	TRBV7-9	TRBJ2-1	CASSSGTPSYNEQFF	TGTGCCAGCAGCTCCGGGACTCCCTCCTACAATGAGCAGTTCTTC
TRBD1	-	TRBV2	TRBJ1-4	CASLRGGTAEKLFF	TGTGCCAGCCTAAGAGGGGGCACGGCTGAAAAACTGTTTTTT
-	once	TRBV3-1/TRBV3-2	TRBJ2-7	CASSPGFGEGEIYEQYF	TGTGCCAGCAGCCCAGGATTTGGTGAAGGGGAAATCTACGAGCAGTACTTC
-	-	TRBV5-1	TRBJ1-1	CASSLGGTGLRTKAFF	TGCGCCAGCAGCTTGGGGGGCACAGGGCTTAGAACTAAAGCTTTCTTT
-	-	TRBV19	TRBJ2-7	CASSIQGRVFHEQYF	TGTGCCAGTAGTATTCAGGGCAGGGTATTCCACGAGCAGTACTTC
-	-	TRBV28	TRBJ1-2	CASSLGGGSRRYTF	TGTGCCAGCAGTCTGGGCGGGGGGTCCCGGCGCTACACCTTC
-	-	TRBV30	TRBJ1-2	CAWSNTGRISVGYTF	TGTGCCTGGAGTAACACGGGACGTATCTCGGTCGGCTACACCTTC
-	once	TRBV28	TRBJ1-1	CASSLGGPGTEAFF	TGTGCCAGCAGTTTAGGGGGGCCTGGCACTGAAGCTTTCTTT
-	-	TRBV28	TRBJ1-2	CATNSRIQGYTF	TGTGCCACCAACTCTAGAATACAGGGCTACACCTTC
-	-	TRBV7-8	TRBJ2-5	CASSPLSSQETQYF	TGTGCCAGCAGCCCCTTGAGCTCCCAAGAGACCCAGTACTTC
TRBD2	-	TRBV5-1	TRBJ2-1	CASSLGGTSGSGNEQFF	TGCGCCAGCAGCTTGGGCGGGACTAGCGGGAGCGGTAATGAGCAGTTCTTC
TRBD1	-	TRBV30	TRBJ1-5	CAWTADRGGNQPQHF	TGTGCCTGGACCGCGGACAGGGGAGGGAATCAGCCCCAGCATTTT
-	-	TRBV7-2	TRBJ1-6	CASSLAWESPLHF	TGTGCCAGCAGCTTAGCGTGGGAATCACCCCTCCACTTT
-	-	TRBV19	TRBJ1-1	CASSLRTDHFRTEAFF	TGTGCCAGTAGTCTCCGGACGGACCATTTTCGGACTGAAGCTTTCTTT
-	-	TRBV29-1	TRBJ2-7	CSVEDRVREQYF	TGCAGCGTTGAGGACAGAGTGAGGGAGCAGTACTTC
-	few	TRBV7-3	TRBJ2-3	CASSLYGGTTDTQYF	TGTGCCAGCAGCTTATACGGCGGAACCACAGATACGCAGTATTTT
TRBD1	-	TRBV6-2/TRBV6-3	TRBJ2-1	CASSPRDRSYNEQFF	TGTGCCAGCAGTCCCCGGGACAGGTCCTACAATGAGCAGTTCTTC
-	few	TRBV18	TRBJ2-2	CASSPLQRPNTGELFF	TGTGCCAGCTCACCACTCCAACGTCCGAACACCGGGGAGCTGTTTTTT
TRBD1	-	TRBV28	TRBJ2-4	CASSTGARVQYF	TGTGCCAGCAGCACAGGGGCTAGGGTTCAGTACTTC
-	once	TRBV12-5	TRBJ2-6	CASANSGANVLTF	TGTGCTAGTGCTAACTCTGGGGCCAACGTCCTGACTTTC
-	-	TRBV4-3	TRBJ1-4	CASSQQRPNPGEKLFF	TGCGCCAGCAGCCAACAAAGACCGAACCCGGGGGAAAAACTGTTTTTT
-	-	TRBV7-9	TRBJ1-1	CASSKDGNTEAFF	TGTGCCAGCAGCAAAGACGGGAACACTGAAGCTTTCTTT
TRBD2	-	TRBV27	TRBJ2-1	CASRSGGSYNEQFF	TGTGCCAGCAGGAGCGGGGGTTCCTACAATGAGCAGTTCTTC
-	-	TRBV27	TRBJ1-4	CASSLDGLTSTNEKLFF	TGTGCCAGCAGTTTGGATGGCCTAACTTCAACTAATGAAAAACTGTTTTTT
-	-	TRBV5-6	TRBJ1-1	CASTETGSQNTEAFF	TGTGCCAGCACCGAGACAGGATCTCAGAACACTGAAGCTTTCTTT
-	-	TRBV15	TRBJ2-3	CATRGGASTDTQYF	TGTGCCACCAGGGGAGGAGCCAGCACAGATACGCAGTATTTT
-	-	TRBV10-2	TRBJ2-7	CASSDLGSPVVEEQYF	TGCGCCAGCAGTGATTTGGGGTCTCCCGTTGTGGAGGAGCAGTACTTC
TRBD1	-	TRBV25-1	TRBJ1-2	CASSRQGGFGYTF	TGTGCCAGCAGTAGACAGGGTGGTTTTGGCTACACCTTC
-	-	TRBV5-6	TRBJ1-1	CASSPLGGLNTEAFF	TGTGCCAGCAGCCCGCTCGGGGGTTTGAACACTGAAGCTTTCTTT
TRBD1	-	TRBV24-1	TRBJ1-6	CATSDQGTGGIVSPLHF	TGTGCCACCAGTGATCAGGGGACAGGGGGGATAGTTTCACCCCTCCACTTT